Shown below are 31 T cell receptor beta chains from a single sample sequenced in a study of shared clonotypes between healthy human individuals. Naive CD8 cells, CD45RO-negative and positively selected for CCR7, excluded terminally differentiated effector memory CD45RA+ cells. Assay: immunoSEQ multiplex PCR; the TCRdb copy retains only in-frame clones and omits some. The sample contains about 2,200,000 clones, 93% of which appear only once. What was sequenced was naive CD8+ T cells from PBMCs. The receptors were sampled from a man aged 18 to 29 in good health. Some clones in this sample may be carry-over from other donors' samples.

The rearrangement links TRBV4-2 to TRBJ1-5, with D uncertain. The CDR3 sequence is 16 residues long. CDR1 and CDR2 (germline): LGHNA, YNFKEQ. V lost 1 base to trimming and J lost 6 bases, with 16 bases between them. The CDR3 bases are TGTGCCAGCAGCCAAGCCTTGTGGGGTGAAGGTCAGCCCCAGCATTTT. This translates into CASSQALWGEGQPQHF.

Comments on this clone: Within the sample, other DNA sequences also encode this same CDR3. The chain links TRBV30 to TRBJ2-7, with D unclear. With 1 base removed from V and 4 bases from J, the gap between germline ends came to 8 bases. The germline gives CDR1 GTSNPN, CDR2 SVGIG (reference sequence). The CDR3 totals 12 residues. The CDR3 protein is CAWSAGRYEQYF. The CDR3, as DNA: TGTGCCTGGAGTGCCGGTCGATACGAGCAGTACTTC.

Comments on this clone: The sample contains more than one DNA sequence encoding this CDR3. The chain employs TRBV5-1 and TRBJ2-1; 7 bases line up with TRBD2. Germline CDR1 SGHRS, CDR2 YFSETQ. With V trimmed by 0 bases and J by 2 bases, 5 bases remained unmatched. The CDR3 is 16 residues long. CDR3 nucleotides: TGCGCCAGCAGCTTGGCCGGGCGGGGGACCTACAATGAGCAGTTCTTC. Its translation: CASSLAGRGTYNEQFF.

DNA for the CDR3: TGTGCCAGCTCACCGGACAGGGGCTGGGCGGGGAGCAATCAGCCCCAGCATTTT. This encodes CASSPDRGWAGSNQPQHF. The chain uses TRBV18 and TRBJ1-5, with TRBD1 matching 9 bases. The CDR3 totals 18 residues. The germline V gene encodes CDR1 KGHSH and CDR2 LQKENI. Trimming cost V 3 bases and J 1 base; bases outside gene matches: 10.

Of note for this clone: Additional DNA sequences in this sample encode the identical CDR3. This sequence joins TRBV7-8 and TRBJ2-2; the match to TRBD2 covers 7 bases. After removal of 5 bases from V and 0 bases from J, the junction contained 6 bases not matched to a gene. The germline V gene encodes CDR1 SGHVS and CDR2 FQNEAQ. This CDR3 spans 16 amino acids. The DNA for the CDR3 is TGTGCCAGCAGCCCCGTGGGGAGGGCGAACACCGGGGAGCTGTTTTTT. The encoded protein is CASSPVGRANTGELFF.

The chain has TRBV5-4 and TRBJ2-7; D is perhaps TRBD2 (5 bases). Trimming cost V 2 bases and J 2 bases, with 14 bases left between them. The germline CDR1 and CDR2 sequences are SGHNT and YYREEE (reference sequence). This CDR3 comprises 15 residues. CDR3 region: CASSFASGKAYEQYF. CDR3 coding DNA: TGTGCCAGCAGCTTCGCGAGCGGCAAGGCCTACGAGCAGTACTTC.

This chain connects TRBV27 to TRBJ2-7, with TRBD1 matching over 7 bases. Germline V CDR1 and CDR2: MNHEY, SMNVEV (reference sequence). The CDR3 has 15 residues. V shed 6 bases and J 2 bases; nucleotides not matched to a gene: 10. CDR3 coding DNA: TGTGCCAGCAGCCCCTTCCGGACAGGAACCTACGAGCAGTACTTC. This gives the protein CASSPFRTGTYEQYF.

The CDR3 DNA reads TGTGCCAGCAGCCCGATTCCTCGGACAGGGGACGGAGATGAGCAGTTCTTC. Residues: CASSPIPRTGDGDEQFF. V usage is TRBV28 and J usage is TRBJ2-1; 9 nucleotides match TRBD1. From germline, CDR1 is MDHEN and CDR2 SYDVKM. CDR3 length equals 17 residues. V lost 6 bases, J lost 8 bases, and 17 bases stayed unmatched.

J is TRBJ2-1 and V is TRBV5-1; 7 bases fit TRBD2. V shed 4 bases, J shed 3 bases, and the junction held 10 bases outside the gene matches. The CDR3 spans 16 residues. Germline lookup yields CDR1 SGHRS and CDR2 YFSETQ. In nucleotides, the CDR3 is TGCGCCAGCAGCCCGTACCGCCTAGCGGACTACAATGAGCAGTTCTTC. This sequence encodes CASSPYRLADYNEQFF.

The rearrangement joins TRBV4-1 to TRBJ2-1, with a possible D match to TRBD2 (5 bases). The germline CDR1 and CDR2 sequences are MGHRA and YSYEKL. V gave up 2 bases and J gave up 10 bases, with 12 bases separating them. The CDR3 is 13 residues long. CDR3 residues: CASSQPLTGEQFF. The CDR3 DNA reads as TGCGCCAGCAGCCAACCCCTTACGGGGGAGCAGTTCTTC.

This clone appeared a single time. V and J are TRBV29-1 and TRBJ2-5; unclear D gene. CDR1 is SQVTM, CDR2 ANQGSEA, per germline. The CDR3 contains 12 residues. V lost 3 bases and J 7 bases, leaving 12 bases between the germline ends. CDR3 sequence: CSVEVRAWTQYF. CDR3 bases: TGCAGCGTTGAGGTCCGGGCATGGACCCAGTACTTC.

CDR3 in DNA: TGTGCCAGCAGCCCCCGTCCTGACAGACCCTCTGGGGCCAACGTCCTGACTTTC. Translated: CASSPRPDRPSGANVLTF. The chain combines TRBV7-9 with TRBJ2-6; a weak D match, TRBD1 (5 bases). Trimming stripped 5 bases from V and 0 bases from J, with 17 bases between. CDR3 length: 18 residues. CDR1 is SEHNR and CDR2 is FQNEAQ in the germline V gene (reference sequence).

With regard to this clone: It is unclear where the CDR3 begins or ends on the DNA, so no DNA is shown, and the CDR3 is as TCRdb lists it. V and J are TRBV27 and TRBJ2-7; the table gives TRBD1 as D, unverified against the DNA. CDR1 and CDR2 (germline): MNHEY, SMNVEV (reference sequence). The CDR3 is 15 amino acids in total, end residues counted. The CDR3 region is CASSSSAGTGYEQYF.

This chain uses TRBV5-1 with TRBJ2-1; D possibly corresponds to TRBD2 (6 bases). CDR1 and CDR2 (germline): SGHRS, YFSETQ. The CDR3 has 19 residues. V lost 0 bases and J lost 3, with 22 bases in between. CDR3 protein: CASSLAGSRPGLNYNEQFF. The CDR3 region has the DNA TGCGCCAGCAGCTTGGCCGGTAGCCGGCCGGGACTCAACTACAATGAGCAGTTCTTC.

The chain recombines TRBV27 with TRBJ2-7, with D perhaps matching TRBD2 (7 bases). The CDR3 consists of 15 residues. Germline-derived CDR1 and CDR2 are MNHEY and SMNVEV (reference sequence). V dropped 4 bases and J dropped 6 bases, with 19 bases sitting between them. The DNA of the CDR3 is TGTGCCAGCAGTTCCTGGGGAGGGGGTTATGGCGAGCAGTACTTC. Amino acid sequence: CASSSWGGGYGEQYF.

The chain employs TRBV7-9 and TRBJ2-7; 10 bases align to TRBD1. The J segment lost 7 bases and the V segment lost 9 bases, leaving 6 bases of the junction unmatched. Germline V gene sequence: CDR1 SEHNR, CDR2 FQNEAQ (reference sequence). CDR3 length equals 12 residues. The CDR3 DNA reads TGTGCCAGTGGGACAGGGGATCGAGAGCAGTACTTC. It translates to CASGTGDREQYF.

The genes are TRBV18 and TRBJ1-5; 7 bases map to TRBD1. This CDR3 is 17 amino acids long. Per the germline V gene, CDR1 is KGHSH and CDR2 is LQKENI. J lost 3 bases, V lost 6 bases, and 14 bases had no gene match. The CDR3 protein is CASSLETGIRPNQPQHF. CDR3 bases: TGTGCCAGCTCTTTAGAGACAGGGATCCGTCCCAATCAGCCCCAGCATTTT.

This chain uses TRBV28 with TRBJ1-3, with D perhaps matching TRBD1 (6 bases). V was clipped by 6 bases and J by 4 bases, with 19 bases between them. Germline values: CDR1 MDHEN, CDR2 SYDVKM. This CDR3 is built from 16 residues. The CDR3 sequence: CASRTNRVVEGNTIYF. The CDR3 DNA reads TGTGCCAGCAGAACCAACAGGGTTGTTGAGGGAAACACCATATATTTT.

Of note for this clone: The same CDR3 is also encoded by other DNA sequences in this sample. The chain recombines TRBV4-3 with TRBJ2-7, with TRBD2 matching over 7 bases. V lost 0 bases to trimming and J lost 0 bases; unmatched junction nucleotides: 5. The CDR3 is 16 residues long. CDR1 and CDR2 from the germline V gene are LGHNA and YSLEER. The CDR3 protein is CASSQDRLAASYEQYF. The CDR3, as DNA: TGCGCCAGCAGCCAAGATAGGCTAGCGGCCTCCTACGAGCAGTACTTC.

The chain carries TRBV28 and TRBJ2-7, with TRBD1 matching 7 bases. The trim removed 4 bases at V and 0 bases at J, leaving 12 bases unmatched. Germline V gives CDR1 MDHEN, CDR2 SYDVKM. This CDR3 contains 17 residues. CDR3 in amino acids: CASSSGSDRDLSYEQYF. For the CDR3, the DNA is TGTGCCAGCAGTTCCGGTTCTGACAGGGACCTCTCCTACGAGCAGTACTTC.

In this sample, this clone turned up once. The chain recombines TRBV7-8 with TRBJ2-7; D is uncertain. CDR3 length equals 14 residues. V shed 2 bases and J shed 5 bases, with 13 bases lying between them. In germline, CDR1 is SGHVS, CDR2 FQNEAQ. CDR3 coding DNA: TGTGCCAGCAGCTTAATTAACGGTTGGGACGAGCAGTACTTC. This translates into CASSLINGWDEQYF.

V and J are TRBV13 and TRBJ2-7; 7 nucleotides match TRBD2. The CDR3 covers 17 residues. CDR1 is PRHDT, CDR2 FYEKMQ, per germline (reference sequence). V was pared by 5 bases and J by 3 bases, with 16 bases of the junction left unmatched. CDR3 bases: TGTGCCAGCAGCCTTCGGACTAGAGAAGGGTACAGCTACGAGCAGTACTTC. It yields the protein CASSLRTREGYSYEQYF. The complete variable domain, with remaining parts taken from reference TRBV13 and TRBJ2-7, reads AAGVIQSPRHLIKEKRETATLKCYPIPRHDTVYWYQQGPGQDPQFLISFYEKMQSDKGSIPDRFSAQQFSDYHSELNMSSLELGDSALYFCASSLRTREGYSYEQYFGPGTRLTVT.

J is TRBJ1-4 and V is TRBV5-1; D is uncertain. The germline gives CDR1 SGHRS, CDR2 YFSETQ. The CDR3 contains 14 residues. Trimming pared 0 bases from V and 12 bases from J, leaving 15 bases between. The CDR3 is CASSLAGVLGELFF. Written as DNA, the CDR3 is TGCGCCAGCAGCTTGGCCGGGGTTTTAGGAGAACTGTTTTTT.

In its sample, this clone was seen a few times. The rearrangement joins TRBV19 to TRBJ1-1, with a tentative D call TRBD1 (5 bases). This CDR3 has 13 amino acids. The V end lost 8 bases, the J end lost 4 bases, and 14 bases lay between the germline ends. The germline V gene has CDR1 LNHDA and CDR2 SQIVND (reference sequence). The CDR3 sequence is CASADWGGTEAFF. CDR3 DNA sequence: TGTGCCAGTGCAGACTGGGGGGGCACTGAAGCTTTCTTT.

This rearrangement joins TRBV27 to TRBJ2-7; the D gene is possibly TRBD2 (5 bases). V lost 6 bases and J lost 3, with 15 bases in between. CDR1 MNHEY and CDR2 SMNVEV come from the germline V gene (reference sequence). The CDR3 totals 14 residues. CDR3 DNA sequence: TGTGCCAGCAGCCCCCTTGAGGGTGTCTACGAGCAGTACTTC. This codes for CASSPLEGVYEQYF.

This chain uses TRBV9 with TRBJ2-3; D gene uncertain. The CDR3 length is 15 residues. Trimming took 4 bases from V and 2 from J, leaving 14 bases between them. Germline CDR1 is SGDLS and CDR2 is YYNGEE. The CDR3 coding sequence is TGTGCCAGCAGCTCCCGTTTGGGAACCACAGATACGCAGTATTTT. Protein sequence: CASSSRLGTTDTQYF.

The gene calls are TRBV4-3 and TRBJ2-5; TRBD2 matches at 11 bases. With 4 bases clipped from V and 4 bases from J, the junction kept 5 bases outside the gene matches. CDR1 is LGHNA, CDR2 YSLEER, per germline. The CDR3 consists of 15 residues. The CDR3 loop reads CASSPRGLAGETQYF. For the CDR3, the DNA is TGCGCCAGCAGCCCTCGAGGACTAGCGGGAGAGACCCAGTACTTC.

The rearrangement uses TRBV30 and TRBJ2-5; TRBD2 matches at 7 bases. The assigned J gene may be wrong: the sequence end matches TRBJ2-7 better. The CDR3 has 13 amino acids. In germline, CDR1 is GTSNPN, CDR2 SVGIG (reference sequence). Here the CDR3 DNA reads TGTGCCTGGAGTGTAATGGGGGGGTACGAGCAGTACTTC. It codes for CAWSVMGGYEQYF.

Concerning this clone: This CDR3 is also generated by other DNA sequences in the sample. DNA for the CDR3: TGTGCCAGCAGCGTAGGACAGGGTAGGGGCAATGAGCAGTTCTTC. It specifies CASSVGQGRGNEQFF. This rearrangement joins TRBV9 to TRBJ2-1; TRBD1 matches 7 bases. The CDR3 has 15 amino acids. Germline V gene lookup returns CDR1 SGDLS and CDR2 YYNGEE. V shed 0 bases and J 6 bases; nucleotides not matched to a gene: 6.

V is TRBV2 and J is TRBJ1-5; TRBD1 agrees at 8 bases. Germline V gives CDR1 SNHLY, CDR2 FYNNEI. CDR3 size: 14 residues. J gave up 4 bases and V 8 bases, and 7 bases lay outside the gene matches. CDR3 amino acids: CASGSGTGNQPQHF. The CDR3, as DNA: TGTGCCAGCGGCTCGGGGACAGGAAATCAGCCCCAGCATTTT.

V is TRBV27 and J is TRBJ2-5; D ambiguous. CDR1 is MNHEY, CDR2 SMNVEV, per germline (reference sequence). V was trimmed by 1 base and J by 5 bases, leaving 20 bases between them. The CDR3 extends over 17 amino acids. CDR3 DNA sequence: TGTGCCAGCAGTTTATACGTACCGACTGATGTTCGGGAGACCCAGTACTTC. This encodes CASSLYVPTDVRETQYF.